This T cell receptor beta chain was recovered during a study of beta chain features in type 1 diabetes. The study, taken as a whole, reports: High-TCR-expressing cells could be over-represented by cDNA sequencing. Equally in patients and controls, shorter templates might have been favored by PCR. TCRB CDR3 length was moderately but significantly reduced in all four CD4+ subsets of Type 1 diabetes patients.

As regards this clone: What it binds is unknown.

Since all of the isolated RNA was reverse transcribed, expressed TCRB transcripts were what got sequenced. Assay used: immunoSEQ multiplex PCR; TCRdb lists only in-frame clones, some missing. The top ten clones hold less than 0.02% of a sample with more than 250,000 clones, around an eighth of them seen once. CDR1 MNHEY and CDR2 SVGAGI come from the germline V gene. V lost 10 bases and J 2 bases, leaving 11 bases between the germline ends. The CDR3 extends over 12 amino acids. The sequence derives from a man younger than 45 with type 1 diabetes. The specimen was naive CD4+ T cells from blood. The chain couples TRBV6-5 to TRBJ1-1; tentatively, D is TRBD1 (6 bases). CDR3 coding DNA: TGTGCCACCGGGACAAGAAACACTGAAGCTTTCTTT. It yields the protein CATGTRNTEAFF.